In this sample, the clone carrying this T cell receptor (beta chain) turned up many times. Its antigen is as yet unknown. The data are from a study of Graves' ophthalmopathy and Graves' hyperthyroidism. Study findings and constraints: Blood samples also showed most expanded thyroid clonotypes exceeding 0.001 frequency. As the model predicted ophthalmopathy progression, it achieved a sensitivity of approximately 65% and a specificity of about 72%.

Investigators amplified TCR beta CDR3 regions from RNA transcripts. HTBI primers were used in a first-round RT-PCR, which preceded a second-round multiplex PCR. TCRdb reprocessed the multiplex PCR reads via MiXCR and lists one record per CDR3 protein. Seen here are about 370,000 distinct CDR3 sequences, roughly a sixth observed once, and the top ten hold 2% to 3%. The PBMCs had their origin in roughly 9.4 ml of fresh peripheral blood. This CDR3 contains 21 residues. Germline CDR1 is MNHEY and CDR2 is SVGAGI. J lost 2 bases, V lost 8 bases, and 29 bases had no gene match. The chain is built from TRBV6-5 and TRBJ2-7; TRBD2 agrees at 8 bases. The receptor was derived from an adult woman with stable Graves' hyperthyroidism. Sequenced: peripheral blood. The CDR3 DNA follows: TGTGCCAGCCGGTCCCCACGTGTGGTCGGGACTAGGGGAAGTAAAGCCTACGAGCAGTACTTC. Its protein product is CASRSPRVVGTRGSKAYEQYF.